The 22 T cell receptor beta chains below were found in one sample sequenced in a study of OX40 agonist ivuxolimab in advanced cancers. Clones were sequenced by immunoSEQ multiplex PCR, and TCRdb holds only the in-frame ones, with some missing. The repertoire holds around 95,000 clones, with roughly 93% as singletons. The source material was CD4+ or CD8+ T cells sorted from blood, sampled in a trial of the OX40 agonist ivuxolimab. The receptor set was obtained from an adult with an advanced solid tumor such as melanoma, head and neck, liver or kidney cancer.

This chain uses TRBV20-1 with TRBJ2-5; D remains unclear. V lost 6 bases, J lost 5 bases, and 4 bases lay in between. The germline V gene encodes CDR1 DFQATT and CDR2 SNEGSKA (reference sequence). This CDR3 contains 9 residues. The CDR3 region has the DNA TGCAGTGCCCCGGAGACCCAGTACTTC. Amino acid sequence: CSAPETQYF.

The genes are TRBV4-2 and TRBJ2-1; unclear D gene. Germline V CDR1 and CDR2: LGHNA, YNFKEQ. The germline V and J ends were trimmed by 4 bases and 5 bases, with 6 bases remaining between them. The length of the CDR3 is 12 residues. CDR3 in DNA: TGTGCCAGCAGCCCAAGGAACAATGAGCAGTTCTTC. Its translation: CASSPRNNEQFF.

The V call is TRBV6-5, the J call TRBJ1-1; 10 bases fit TRBD1. CDR1 MNHEY and CDR2 SVGAGI come from the germline V gene. Losses at the gene ends were 5 bases for V and 3 bases for J; bases not matched to a gene: 6. The CDR3 consists of 15 residues. CDR3 in amino acids: CASSAGTGVYTEAFF. The DNA for the CDR3 is TGTGCCAGCAGTGCAGGGACAGGGGTTTACACTGAAGCTTTCTTT.

The chain employs TRBV28 and TRBJ1-1; D gene uncertain. Germline assignment: CDR1 MDHEN and CDR2 SYDVKM. V dropped 0 bases and J dropped 2 bases, with 7 bases sitting between them. CDR3 length: 14 residues. This CDR3 reads CASSLWGINTEAFF. In DNA form, the CDR3 reads TGTGCCAGCAGTTTATGGGGGATAAACACTGAAGCTTTCTTT.

This clone was counted a single time. This chain links TRBV28 with TRBJ1-2; D ambiguous. CDR1 and CDR2 from the germline V gene are MDHEN and SYDVKM. This CDR3 contains 13 residues. The V and J ends lost 6 bases and 0 bases respectively, with 8 bases between them. The CDR3 spells CASSIGTNYGYTF. CDR3 in DNA: TGTGCCAGCAGCATCGGGACTAACTATGGCTACACCTTC.

The V gene is TRBV6-6, the J gene TRBJ2-7; D gene ambiguous. The V gene lost 0 bases and the J gene lost 1 base, with 13 bases spanning the gap. The CDR3 sequence is 16 residues long. Per the germline V gene, CDR1 is MNHNY and CDR2 is SVGAGI (reference sequence). CDR3 protein: CASSYSLAVRSYEQYF. The CDR3 region has the DNA TGTGCCAGCAGTTACTCGTTGGCCGTCAGGTCCTACGAGCAGTACTTC.

The chain is built from TRBV19 and TRBJ2-1; D is perhaps TRBD2 (6 bases). The CDR3 contains 15 residues. The ends were cut back, 6 bases at V and 0 bases at J, with 12 bases in the middle. From germline, CDR1 is LNHDA and CDR2 SQIVND (reference sequence). The CDR3 reads CASRPGLFSYNEQFF. The DNA of the CDR3 is TGTGCCAGTAGACCCGGACTATTCTCCTACAATGAGCAGTTCTTC.

J is TRBJ1-2 and V is TRBV25-1, with 7 bases matching TRBD1. CDR3 length equals 14 residues. J gave up 4 bases and V 2 bases, and 4 bases lay outside the gene matches. Germline CDR1 reads MGHDK; CDR2 reads SYGVNS. The CDR3 loop is CASSEQYRGYGYTF. CDR3 nucleotides: TGTGCCAGCAGTGAACAGTACAGGGGCTATGGCTACACCTTC.

V usage is TRBV13 and J usage is TRBJ2-3; D unresolved. The germline V gene encodes CDR1 PRHDT and CDR2 FYEKMQ (reference sequence). This CDR3 contains 15 residues. The germline V and J ends were trimmed by 5 bases and 0 bases, with 12 bases remaining between them. Here the CDR3 reads CASSLHPLSTDTQYF. For the CDR3, the DNA is TGTGCCAGCAGCCTACATCCGCTTAGCACAGATACGCAGTATTTT.

The chain links TRBV7-2 to TRBJ1-5; TRBD1 is a possible D gene (5 bases). The CDR3 runs 14 residues. The V and J ends lost 1 base and 3 bases respectively, with 7 bases between them. Looked up from germline, CDR1 is SGHTA and CDR2 is FQGNSA. The CDR3 here is CASSLGTSNQPQHF. For the CDR3, the DNA is TGTGCCAGCAGCTTAGGGACATCCAATCAGCCCCAGCATTTT.

The chain couples TRBV28 to TRBJ2-3; 7 nucleotides agree with TRBD2. Trimming took 6 bases from V and 0 from J; bases not matched to a gene: 9. CDR3 size: 16 residues. Germline CDR1 reads MDHEN; CDR2 reads SYDVKM. The CDR3 region is CASRPRSGESTDTQYF. CDR3 DNA sequence: TGTGCCAGCAGACCTCGGAGCGGGGAGAGCACAGATACGCAGTATTTT.

The chain has TRBV7-2 and TRBJ1-1; D possibly corresponds to TRBD1 (6 bases). Trimming cost V 5 bases and J 1 base, with 14 bases left between them. The CDR3 has 15 amino acids. Looked up from germline, CDR1 is SGHTA and CDR2 is FQGNSA. The CDR3 nucleotides are TGTGCCAGCAGCCTGTGGAACAGGGCGAACACTGAAGCTTTCTTT. Protein sequence: CASSLWNRANTEAFF.

The CDR3 DNA reads TGTGCCAGCAGCTTAGGTGACCTCCTCGGAAACACCATATATTTT. The encoded protein is CASSLGDLLGNTIYF. J is TRBJ1-3 and V is TRBV11-3; D not resolved. V was cut by 1 base and J by 4 bases, with 11 bases left in between. In germline, CDR1 is SGHNT, CDR2 YENEEA. CDR3 length: 15 amino acids.

The V call is TRBV19, the J call TRBJ2-3; a possible D gene is TRBD1 (6 bases). V lost 3 bases to trimming and J lost 5 bases, with 15 bases between them. From germline, CDR1 is LNHDA and CDR2 SQIVND (reference sequence). The CDR3 is 15 residues long. CDR3: CASSIPGGSGDTQYF. CDR3 sequence (DNA): TGTGCCAGTAGTATTCCTGGGGGCTCGGGAGATACGCAGTATTTT. Full variable domain (outside the CDR3, taken from reference TRBV19 and TRBJ2-3): DGGITQSPKYLFRKEGQNVTLSCEQNLNHDAMYWYRQDPGQGLRLIYYSQIVNDFQKGDIAEGYSVSREKKESFPLTVTSAQKNPTAFYLCASSIPGGSGDTQYFGPGTRLTVL.

This clone was observed once. V usage is TRBV12-5 and J usage is TRBJ2-3, with D perhaps matching TRBD1 (6 bases). The CDR3 is 12 residues long. The germline V gene encodes CDR1 LGHNT and CDR2 FRNRAP. Deletions cut 1 base from V and 9 bases from J, with 8 bases between. This chain's CDR3 is CASGLGGQTQYF. The CDR3 DNA sequence: TGTGCTAGTGGTTTGGGCGGACAGACGCAGTATTTT.

This clone was seen a handful of times. V gene TRBV30 combines with J gene TRBJ2-1, with D hard to call. Trimming cost V 2 bases and J 6 bases, with 8 bases left between them. Germline V lookup: CDR1 GTSNPN, CDR2 SVGIG (reference sequence). This CDR3 is built from 12 residues. CDR3 DNA sequence: TGTGCCTGGAGTAGCAGCTTCAATGAGCAGTTCTTC. This sequence encodes CAWSSSFNEQFF.

The chain is built from TRBV29-1 and TRBJ2-1; D is perhaps TRBD2 (7 bases). CDR3 length: 15 amino acids. Trimming left V 7 bases short and J 2 bases short, with 18 bases between. Looked up from germline, CDR1 is SQVTM and CDR2 is ANQGSEA. CDR3 sequence (DNA): TGCAGCGCCCCAAGAGGGGGGGGCCCCTACAATGAGCAGTTCTTC. Translation gives CSAPRGGGPYNEQFF.

The chain uses TRBV7-9 and TRBJ2-3; TRBD2 might be the D (6 bases). The V end lost 1 base, the J end lost 9 bases, and 11 bases lay between the germline ends. There are 13 residues in the CDR3. Per the germline V gene, CDR1 is SEHNR and CDR2 is FQNEAQ (reference sequence). CDR3 loop: CASSLGMSGTQYF. Written as DNA, the CDR3 is TGTGCCAGCAGCTTAGGGATGAGCGGGACGCAGTATTTT.

V and J are TRBV7-2 and TRBJ2-5; TRBD1 might be the D (6 bases). Germline loops: CDR1 SGHTA, CDR2 FQGNSA. The CDR3 has 16 amino acids. The V gene lost 2 bases and the J gene lost 5 bases, with 18 bases spanning the gap. DNA of the CDR3: TGTGCCAGCAGCTTATCAGGGGCCCTCAACTGGGAGACCCAGTACTTC. Its protein product is CASSLSGALNWETQYF.

This clone has only one observation. V is TRBV10-3 and J is TRBJ2-1, with D possibly being TRBD1 (6 bases). CDR3 length equals 15 residues. Trimming stripped 0 bases from V and 4 bases from J, with 10 bases between. Germline lookup yields CDR1 ENHRY and CDR2 SYGVKD. The CDR3 sequence is CAISESRTVYNEQFF. For the CDR3, the DNA is TGTGCCATCAGTGAGTCTCGGACAGTTTACAATGAGCAGTTCTTC.

This chain links TRBV6-5 with TRBJ1-6; the D is unclear. V dropped 3 bases and J dropped 7 bases, with 7 bases sitting between them. The CDR3 is 13 amino acids. In germline, CDR1 is MNHEY, CDR2 SVGAGI. The DNA of the CDR3 is TGTGCCAGCAGTTATGACCGAAATTCACCCCTCCACTTT. It is translated as CASSYDRNSPLHF.

This chain links TRBV7-2 with TRBJ2-2; D is undetermined. The CDR3 is 15 residues long. Germline V lookup: CDR1 SGHTA, CDR2 FQGNSA. Trimming cost V 1 base and J 1 base, with 7 bases left between them. CDR3 nucleotide sequence: TGTGCCAGCAGCTTAGACGGCAGGAACACCGGGGAGCTGTTTTTT. The encoded protein is CASSLDGRNTGELFF.